This T cell receptor (beta chain) is drawn from a study of cytomegalovirus exposure and HLA in healthy donors. Study-wide findings and caveats: CMV antigen specificity was confirmed in vitro for three CMV-associated chains. The study labeled around 160 TCR beta chains cytomegalovirus-associated.

The germline V gene encodes CDR1 SNHLY and CDR2 FYNNEI. V was cut by 7 bases and J by 0 bases, with 14 bases left in between. The CDR3 extends over 15 amino acids. This clone occurred once. Its antigen is unidentified. Both 60 Vbeta primers and 13 Jbeta primers went into the PCR. Some clones are missing from TCRdb's copy, which holds only in-frame ones; the method was immunoSEQ multiplex PCR. This repertoire shows roughly 84,000 clones, roughly 79% found once; its top ten account for 4.5% to 7%. The sequenced sample consisted of PBMCs. This chain joins TRBV2 and TRBJ2-3; possible D gene TRBD2, 5 bases. The receptor was isolated from a male donor in good health and CMV-seropositive. This chain's CDR3 is CASTSYSGSTDTQYF. In DNA, the CDR3 is TGTGCCAGCACCTCGTACAGCGGCAGCACAGATACGCAGTATTTT.